The subject of this entry is one TCR beta chain. These data are taken from a study of cytomegalovirus exposure and HLA in healthy donors. CDR3 length equals 14 residues. Germline V gene sequence: CDR1 MNHEY, CDR2 SVGAGI. Trimming removed 2 bases at V and 3 bases at J, with 11 bases between. Use of 60 Vbeta and 13 Jbeta primers characterized the PCR. TCRdb's copy holds only in-frame clones and misses some; the assay was immunoSEQ multiplex PCR. The sample shows some 150,000 clones, around four fifths of them seen only once. The chain has TRBV6-5 and TRBJ2-7; possible D gene TRBD2, 5 bases. The sequence was obtained from a man aged 25 to 40 in good health and CMV-seronegative. The specimen was PBMCs. The CDR3 DNA reads TGTGCCAGCAGTTACCAAGTCGGGGTCTACGAGCAGTACTTC. Its protein product is CASSYQVGVYEQYF.